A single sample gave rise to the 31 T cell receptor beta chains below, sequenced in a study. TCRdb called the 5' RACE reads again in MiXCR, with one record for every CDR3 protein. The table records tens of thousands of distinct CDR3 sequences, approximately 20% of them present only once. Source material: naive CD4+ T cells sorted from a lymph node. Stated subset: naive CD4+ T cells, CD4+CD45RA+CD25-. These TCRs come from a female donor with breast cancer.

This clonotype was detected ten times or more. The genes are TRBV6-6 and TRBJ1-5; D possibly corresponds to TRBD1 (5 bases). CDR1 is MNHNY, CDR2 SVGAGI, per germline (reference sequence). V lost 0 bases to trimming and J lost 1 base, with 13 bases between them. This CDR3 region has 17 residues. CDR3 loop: CASSYSGLAGSNQPQHF. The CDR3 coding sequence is TGTGCCAGCAGTTACTCTGGATTGGCAGGGAGCAATCAGCCCCAGCATTTT.

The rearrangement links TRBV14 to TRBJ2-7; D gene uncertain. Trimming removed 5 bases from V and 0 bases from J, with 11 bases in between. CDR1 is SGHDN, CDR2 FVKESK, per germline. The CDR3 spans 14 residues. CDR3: CASSKVPLSYEQYF. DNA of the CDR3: TGTGCCAGCAGCAAAGTCCCTCTCTCCTACGAGCAGTACTTC.

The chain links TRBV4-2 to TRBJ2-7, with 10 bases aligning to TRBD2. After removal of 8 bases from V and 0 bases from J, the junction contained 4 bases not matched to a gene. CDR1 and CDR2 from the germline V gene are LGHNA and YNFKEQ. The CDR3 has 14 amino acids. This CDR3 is CASSPSGSSYEQYF. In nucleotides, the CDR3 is TGTGCCAGCTCACCTAGCGGGAGCTCCTACGAGCAGTACTTC.

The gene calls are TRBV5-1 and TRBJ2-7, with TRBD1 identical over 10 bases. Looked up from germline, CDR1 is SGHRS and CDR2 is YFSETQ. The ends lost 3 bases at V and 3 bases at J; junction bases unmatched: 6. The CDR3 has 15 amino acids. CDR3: CASSSRQGAHYEQYF. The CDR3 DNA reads TGCGCCAGCAGCTCAAGACAGGGGGCCCACTACGAGCAGTACTTC. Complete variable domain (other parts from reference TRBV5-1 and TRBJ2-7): KAGVTQTPRYLIKTRGQQVTLSCSPISGHRSVSWYQQTPGQGLQFLFEYFSETQRNKGNFPGRFSGRQFSNSRSEMNVSTLELGDSALYLCASSSRQGAHYEQYFGPGTRLTVT.

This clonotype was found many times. The CDR3 protein is CASSTRHRSGRGYTF. Written as DNA, the CDR3 is TGTGCCAGCAGTACCCGACACCGATCAGGACGTGGCTACACCTTC. The V call is TRBV12-3 or TRBV12-4, the J call TRBJ1-2; D gene unclear. V lost 5 bases and J lost 7, with 20 bases in between. This CDR3 has 15 amino acids.

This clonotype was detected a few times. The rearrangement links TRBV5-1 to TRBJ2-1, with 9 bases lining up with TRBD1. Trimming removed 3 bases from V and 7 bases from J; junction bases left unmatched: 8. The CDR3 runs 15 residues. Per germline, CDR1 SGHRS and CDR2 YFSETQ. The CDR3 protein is CASSYLTGTGNEQFF. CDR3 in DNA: TGCGCCAGCAGCTACCTTACCGGGACAGGGAATGAGCAGTTCTTC. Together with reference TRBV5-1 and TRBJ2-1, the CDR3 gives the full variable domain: KAGVTQTPRYLIKTRGQQVTLSCSPISGHRSVSWYQQTPGQGLQFLFEYFSETQRNKGNFPGRFSGRQFSNSRSEMNVSTLELGDSALYLCASSYLTGTGNEQFFGPGTRLTVL.

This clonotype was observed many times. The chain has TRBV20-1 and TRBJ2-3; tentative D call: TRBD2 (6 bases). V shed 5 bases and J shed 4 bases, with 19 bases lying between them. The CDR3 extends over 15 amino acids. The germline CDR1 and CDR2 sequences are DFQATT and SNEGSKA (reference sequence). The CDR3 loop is CSAGGGDTVADTQYF. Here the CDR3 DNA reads TGCAGTGCTGGAGGCGGGGATACGGTGGCAGATACGCAGTATTTT.

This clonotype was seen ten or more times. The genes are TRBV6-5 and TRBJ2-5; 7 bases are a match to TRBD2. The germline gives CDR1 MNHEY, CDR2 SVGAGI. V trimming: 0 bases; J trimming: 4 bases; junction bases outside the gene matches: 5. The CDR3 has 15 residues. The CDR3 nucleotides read TGTGCCAGCAGTTACTCGGGAGGGCCGGGAGAGACCCAGTACTTC. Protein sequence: CASSYSGGPGETQYF.

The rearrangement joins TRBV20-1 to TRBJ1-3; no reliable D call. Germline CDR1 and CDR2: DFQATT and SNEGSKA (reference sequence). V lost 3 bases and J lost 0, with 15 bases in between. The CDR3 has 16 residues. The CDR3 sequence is CSASLPGPNSGNTIYF. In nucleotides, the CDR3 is TGCAGTGCTAGTCTTCCCGGGCCTAACTCTGGAAACACCATATATTTT.

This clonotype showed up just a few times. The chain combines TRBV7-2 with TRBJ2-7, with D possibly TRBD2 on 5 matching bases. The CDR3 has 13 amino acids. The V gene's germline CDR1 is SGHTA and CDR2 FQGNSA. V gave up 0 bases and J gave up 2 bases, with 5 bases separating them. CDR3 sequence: CASSLAGAYEQYF. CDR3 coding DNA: TGTGCCAGCAGCTTAGCGGGAGCCTACGAGCAGTACTTC.

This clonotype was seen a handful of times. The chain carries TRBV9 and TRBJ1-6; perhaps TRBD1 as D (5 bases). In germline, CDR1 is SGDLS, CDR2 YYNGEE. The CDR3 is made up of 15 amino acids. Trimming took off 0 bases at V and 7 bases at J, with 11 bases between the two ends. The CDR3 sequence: CASSVAGRANSPLHF. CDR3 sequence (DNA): TGTGCCAGCAGCGTAGCCGGCAGGGCGAATTCACCCCTCCACTTT. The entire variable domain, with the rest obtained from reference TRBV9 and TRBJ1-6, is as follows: DSGVTQTPKHLITATGQRVTLRCSPRSGDLSVYWYQQSLDQGLQFLIQYYNGEERAKGNILERFSAQQFPDLHSELNLSSLELGDSALYFCASSVAGRANSPLHFGNGTRLTVT.

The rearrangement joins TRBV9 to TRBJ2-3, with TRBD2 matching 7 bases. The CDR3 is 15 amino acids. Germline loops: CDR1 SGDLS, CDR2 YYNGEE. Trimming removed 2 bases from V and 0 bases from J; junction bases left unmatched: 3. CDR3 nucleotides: TGTGCCAGCAGCGTTTTGGGGGGGAGCACAGATACGCAGTATTTT. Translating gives CASSVLGGSTDTQYF.

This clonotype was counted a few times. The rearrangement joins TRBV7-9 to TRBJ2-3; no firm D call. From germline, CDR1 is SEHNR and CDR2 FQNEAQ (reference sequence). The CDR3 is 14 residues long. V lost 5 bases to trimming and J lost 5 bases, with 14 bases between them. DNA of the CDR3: TGTGCCAGCAGCGGCGCAATGGATGGAGATACGCAGTATTTT. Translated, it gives CASSGAMDGDTQYF.

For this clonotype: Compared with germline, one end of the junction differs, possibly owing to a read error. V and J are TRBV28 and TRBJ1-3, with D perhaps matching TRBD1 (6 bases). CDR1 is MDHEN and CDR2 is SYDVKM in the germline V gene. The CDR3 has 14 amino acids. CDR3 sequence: CASTRGSSGNTISF. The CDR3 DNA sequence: TGTGCCAGCACCAGGGGAAGCTCTGGAAACACCATATCTTTT.

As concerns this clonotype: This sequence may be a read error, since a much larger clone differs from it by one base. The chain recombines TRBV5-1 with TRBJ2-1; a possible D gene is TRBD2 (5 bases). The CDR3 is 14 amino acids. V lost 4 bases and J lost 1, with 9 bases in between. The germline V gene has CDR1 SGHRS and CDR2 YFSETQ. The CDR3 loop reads CASSPAESYNEQFF. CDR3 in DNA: TGCGCCAGCAGCCCAGCGGAATCCTACAATGAGCAGTTCTTC.

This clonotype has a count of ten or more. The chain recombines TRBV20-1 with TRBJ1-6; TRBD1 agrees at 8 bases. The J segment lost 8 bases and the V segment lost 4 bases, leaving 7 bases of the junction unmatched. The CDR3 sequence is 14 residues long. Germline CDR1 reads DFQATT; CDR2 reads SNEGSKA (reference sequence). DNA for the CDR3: TGCAGTGCTAACCGACAGGGGCGGGATTCACCCCTCCACTTT. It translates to CSANRQGRDSPLHF.

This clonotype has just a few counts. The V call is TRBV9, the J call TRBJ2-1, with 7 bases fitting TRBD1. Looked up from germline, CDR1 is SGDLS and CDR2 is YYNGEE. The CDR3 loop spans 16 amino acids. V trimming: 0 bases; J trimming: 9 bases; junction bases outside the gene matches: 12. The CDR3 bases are TGTGCCAGCAGCGTAGAACGACAGGGCCGGGGTGGTGAGCAGTTCTTC. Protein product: CASSVERQGRGGEQFF.

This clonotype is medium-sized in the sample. CDR3 region: CASSRDLEGQPQHF. In DNA, the CDR3 is TGTGCCAGCAGCCGTGACCTTGAGGGTCAGCCCCAGCATTTT. The chain recombines TRBV12-3 or TRBV12-4 with TRBJ1-5; D ambiguous. The V end was cut by 6 bases, the J end by 6 bases, with 15 bases between. This CDR3 region has 14 residues.

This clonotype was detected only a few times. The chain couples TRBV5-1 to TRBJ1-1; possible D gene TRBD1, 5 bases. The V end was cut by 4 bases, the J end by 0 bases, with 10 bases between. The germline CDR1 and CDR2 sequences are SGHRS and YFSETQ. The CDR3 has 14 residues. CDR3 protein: CASSLGAMNTEAFF. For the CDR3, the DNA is TGCGCCAGCAGCCTAGGGGCCATGAACACTGAAGCTTTCTTT.

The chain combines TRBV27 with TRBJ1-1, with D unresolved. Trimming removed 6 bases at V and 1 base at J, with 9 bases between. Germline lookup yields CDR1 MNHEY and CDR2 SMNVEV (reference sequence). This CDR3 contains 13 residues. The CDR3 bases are TGTGCCAGCAGGCCACGGACGAACACTGAAGCTTTCTTT. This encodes CASRPRTNTEAFF.

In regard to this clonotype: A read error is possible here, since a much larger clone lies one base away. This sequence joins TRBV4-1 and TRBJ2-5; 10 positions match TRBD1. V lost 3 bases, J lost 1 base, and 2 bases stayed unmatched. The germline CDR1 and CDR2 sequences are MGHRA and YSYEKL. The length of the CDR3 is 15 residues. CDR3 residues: CASSQGDRGQETQYF. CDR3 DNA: TGCGCCAGCAGCCAGGGGGACAGGGGCCAAGAGACCCAGTACTTC.

CDR3 loop: CASSTTGGQPQHF. CDR3 coding DNA: TGTGCCAGCAGCACGACAGGGGGCCAGCCCCAGCATTTT. The rearrangement joins TRBV7-2 to TRBJ1-5; 10 positions agree with TRBD1. The CDR3 runs to 13 residues. Germline CDR1 is SGHTA and CDR2 is FQGNSA. V shed 5 bases, J shed 7 bases, and the junction held 2 bases outside the gene matches.

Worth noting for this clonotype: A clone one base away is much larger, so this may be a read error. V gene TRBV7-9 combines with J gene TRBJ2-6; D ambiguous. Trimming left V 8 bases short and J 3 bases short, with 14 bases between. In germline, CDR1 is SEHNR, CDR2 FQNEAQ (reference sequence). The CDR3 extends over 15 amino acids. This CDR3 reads CASGQSGFGANVLTF. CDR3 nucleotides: TGTGCCAGCGGGCAGTCTGGCTTTGGGGCCAACGTCCTGACTTTC.

The CDR3 spells CASSPETQGGQQYF. As DNA, the CDR3 is TGTGCCAGCAGCCCGGAGACCCAGGGCGGTCAGCAGTACTTC. The genes are TRBV7-9 and TRBJ2-7; D is possibly TRBD1 (5 bases). Germline V CDR1 and CDR2: SEHNR, FQNEAQ (reference sequence). There are 14 residues in the CDR3. Trimming pared 5 bases from V and 8 bases from J, leaving 19 bases between.

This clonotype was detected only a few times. The CDR3 loop is CASSPSSGNTIYF. The CDR3 bases are TGTGCCAGCAGCCCCTCCTCTGGAAACACCATATATTTT. The J gene is TRBJ1-3, the V gene TRBV7-2; D is unresolved. This CDR3 has 13 amino acids. The V end was cut by 5 bases, the J end by 0 bases, with 5 bases between. Per the germline V gene, CDR1 is SGHTA and CDR2 is FQGNSA.

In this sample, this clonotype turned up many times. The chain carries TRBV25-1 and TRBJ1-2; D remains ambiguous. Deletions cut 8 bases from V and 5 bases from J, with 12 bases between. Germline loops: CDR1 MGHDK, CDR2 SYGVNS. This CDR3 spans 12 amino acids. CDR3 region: CASSDGRYGYTF. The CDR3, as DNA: TGTGCCAGCTCGGACGGTCGATATGGCTACACCTTC.

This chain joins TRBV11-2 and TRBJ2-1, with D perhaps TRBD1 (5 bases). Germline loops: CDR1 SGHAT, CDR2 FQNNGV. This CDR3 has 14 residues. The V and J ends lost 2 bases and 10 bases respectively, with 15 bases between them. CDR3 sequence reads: CASSLITRAKEQFF. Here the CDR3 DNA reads TGTGCCAGCAGCTTAATCACCAGGGCGAAGGAGCAGTTCTTC.

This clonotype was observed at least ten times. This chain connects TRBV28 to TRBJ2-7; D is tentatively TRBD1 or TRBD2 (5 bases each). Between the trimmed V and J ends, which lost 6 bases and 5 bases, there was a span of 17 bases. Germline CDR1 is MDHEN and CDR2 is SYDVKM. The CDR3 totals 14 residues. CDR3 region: CASSLVERDHEQYF. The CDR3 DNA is TGTGCCAGCAGCCTTGTTGAACGGGACCACGAGCAGTACTTC.

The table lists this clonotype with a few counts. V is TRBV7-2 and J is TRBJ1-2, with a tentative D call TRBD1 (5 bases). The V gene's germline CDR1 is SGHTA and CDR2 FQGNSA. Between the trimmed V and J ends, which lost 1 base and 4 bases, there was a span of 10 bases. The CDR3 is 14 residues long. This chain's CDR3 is CASSLGDPAYGYTF. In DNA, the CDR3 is TGTGCCAGCAGCTTAGGGGACCCGGCCTATGGCTACACCTTC.

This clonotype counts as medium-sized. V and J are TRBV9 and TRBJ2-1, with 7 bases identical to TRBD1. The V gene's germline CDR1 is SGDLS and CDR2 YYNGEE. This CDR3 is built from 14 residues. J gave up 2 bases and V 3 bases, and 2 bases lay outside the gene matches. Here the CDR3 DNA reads TGTGCCAGCAGCGCCGGGACAGCCTACAATGAGCAGTTCTTC. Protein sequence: CASSAGTAYNEQFF.

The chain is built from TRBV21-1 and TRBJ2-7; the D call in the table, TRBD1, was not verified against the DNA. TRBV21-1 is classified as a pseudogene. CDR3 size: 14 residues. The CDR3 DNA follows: TGTGCCAGCAGCAAATTCCCCGGGCCGTACGAGCAGTACTTC. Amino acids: CASSKFPGPYEQYF.